The source of this T cell receptor (beta chain) is a study of Graves' ophthalmopathy and Graves' hyperthyroidism. RNA transcripts provided the template for amplifying TCR beta CDR3 regions. In the first round, RT-PCR was carried out with HTBI primers, and a multiplex PCR formed the second round. TCRdb used MiXCR to reprocess the multiplex PCR reads, holding one entry per CDR3 protein. The sample holds 680,000 or so distinct CDR3 sequences, about a fifth seen once. V was cut by 0 bases and J by 2 bases, with 8 bases left in between. Germline V gene data show CDR1 as GTSNPN and CDR2 as SVGIG (reference sequence). The CDR3 length is 13 residues.

The receptor's source is a woman younger than 30 with stable Graves' hyperthyroidism. Some clones in this sample may be carry-over from other donors' samples. The chain couples TRBV30 to TRBJ2-7; possible D gene TRBD2, 6 bases. Specimen: peripheral blood. The CDR3 region has the DNA TGTGCCTGGAGTGTAACGGGGGCCTACGAGCAGTACTTC. Amino acid sequence: CAWSVTGAYEQYF.